This T cell receptor beta chain was profiled in a study of blood T cell repertoires in COVID-19. V was pared by 5 bases and J by 4 bases, with 3 bases of the junction left unmatched. The germline CDR1 and CDR2 sequences are SGHAT and FQNNGV. The CDR3 is made up of 15 amino acids. Measured with immunoSEQ multiplex PCR; TCRdb has only the in-frame clones, and not every one. The sample holds about 220,000 clones; roughly 85% are singletons and the top ten take roughly 2.2%. The chain links TRBV11-2 to TRBJ1-6, with 9 bases that match TRBD1. Input material: peripheral blood. The sequence came from a woman between 65 and 79 years old with COVID-19, enrolled during active disease. CDR3 protein: CASSLGQGYNSPLHF. CDR3 coding DNA: TGTGCCAGCAGCCTGGGACAGGGATATAATTCACCCCTCCACTTT.